Listed below are T cell receptor beta chains from one sample, sequenced in a study of identifying expanded T cells in peripheral blood. Here immunoSEQ multiplex PCR was the method, and the copy in TCRdb shows in-frame clones only, minus some. The table includes roughly 100,000 clones, around nine tenths detected once. Specimen: blood. All receptors derive from a person between 18 and 75 years old in good health. CDR3s include the opening cysteine and the closing phenylalanine or tryptophan. A D gene is named only where the DNA matches it firmly. The size of a clone is reported for some rows only, either as once, few or many, or as a class for expanded clones.

TRBV5-6	TRBD1	NA	TRBJ2-7	TGTGCCAGCAGCTGGGACAGGGTCAACGAGCAGTACTTC	CASSWDRVNEQYF
TRBV7-9	NA	NA	TRBJ1-6	TGTGCCAGCAGCTTAACAGAGACTAATTCACCCCTCCACTTT	CASSLTETNSPLHF
TRBV6-5	NA	NA	TRBJ1-2	TGTACCAGCAGTTCGGCGGACCGACGTGGCTACACCTTC	CTSSSADRRGYTF
TRBV10-3	NA	NA	TRBJ2-7	TGTGCCACCCACGAGGGGAGCTACGAGCAGTACTTC	CATHEGSYEQYF
TRBV19	TRBD2	NA	TRBJ2-5	TGTGCCAGTACCCCAGCGGGGGGGGAAGAGACCCAGTACTTC	CASTPAGGEETQYF
TRBV5-5	NA	NA	TRBJ2-3	TGTGCCAGCAGCTTGGGGACGAATCGAGATACGCAGTATTTT	CASSLGTNRDTQYF
TRBV7-7	TRBD2	NA	TRBJ2-5	TGTGCCAGCAGCCTGGGACTAGCGGGGGGCAGCCGGGAGACCCAGTACTTC	CASSLGLAGGSRETQYF
TRBV5-5	TRBD1	NA	TRBJ2-1	TGTGCCAGCAGCCAGGGGGTGGGCTCCTACAATGAGCAGTTCTTC	CASSQGVGSYNEQFF
TRBV6-1	NA	NA	TRBJ2-1	TGTGCCAGCAGTAACCTACTAGCAACTGAGCAGTTCTTC	CASSNLLATEQFF
TRBV6-5	NA	NA	TRBJ2-5	TGTGCCAGCAGTTACCACAATAAAGAGACCCAGTACTTC	CASSYHNKETQYF
TRBV9	NA	NA	TRBJ2-1	TGTGCCAGCAGCGTAGGCGGAACCTCCTACAATGAGCAGTTCTTC	CASSVGGTSYNEQFF
TRBV2	TRBD2	once	TRBJ2-2	TGTGCCAGCAGTGAAGTCAGCGGGGGGGCCACCGGGGAGCTGTTTTTT	CASSEVSGGATGELFF
TRBV11-2	NA	NA	TRBJ2-7	TGTGCCAGCAGCTTAGTGGCGGGGATCGGCGAGCAGTACTTC	CASSLVAGIGEQYF
TRBV27	NA	NA	TRBJ2-3	TGTGCCAGCAGTCCCCGTACGGCCGGCACAGATACGCAGTATTTT	CASSPRTAGTDTQYF
TRBV7-2	NA	NA	TRBJ1-2	TGTGCCAGCAGCTTTGACATTAACTATGGCTACACCTTC	CASSFDINYGYTF
TRBV13	NA	NA	TRBJ2-7	TGTGCCAGCAGCTTTGGAAACTCCTACGAGCAGTACTTC	CASSFGNSYEQYF
TRBV4-3	TRBD2	once	TRBJ2-3	TGCGCCAGCAGCCAAGAGAGGGACTACCTTACCGGCACAGATACGCAGTATTTT	CASSQERDYLTGTDTQYF
TRBV6-4	TRBD2	many	TRBJ2-3	TGTGCCAGCAGTGGGACTAGCGGGGGGGCAGATACGCAGTATTTT	CASSGTSGGADTQYF
TRBV14	TRBD2	NA	TRBJ2-3	TGTGCCAGCAGCCCGTCGACCGGGACTAGCGGCTACACAGATACGCAGTATTTT	CASSPSTGTSGYTDTQYF
TRBV7-9	NA	NA	TRBJ1-2	TGTGCCAGCAGCCGGATGCCTAACTATGGCTACACCTTC	CASSRMPNYGYTF
TRBV6-1	NA	NA	TRBJ1-1	TGTGCCAGCACACTGACAGGTGACACTGAAGCTTTCTTT	CASTLTGDTEAFF
TRBV5-1	TRBD1	once	TRBJ1-1	TGCGCCAGCAGCTCACAGACAGGGCTGAACACTGAAGCTTTCTTT	CASSSQTGLNTEAFF
TRBV30	TRBD1	few	TRBJ2-3	TGTGCCTGGACGGGACAGGGACTCTTAGATACGCAGTATTTT	CAWTGQGLLDTQYF
TRBV5-6	NA	NA	TRBJ2-5	TGTGCCAGCAGCTTAAATGTTCAAGAGACCCAGTACTTC	CASSLNVQETQYF
TRBV19	NA	few	TRBJ1-2	TGTCGTAACCGGGACAAAATAAACTATGGCTACACCTTC	CRNRDKINYGYTF
TRBV7-9	NA	NA	TRBJ2-3	TGTGCCAGCAGCCCGACCTCAGATTCAGATACGCAGTATTTT	CASSPTSDSDTQYF
TRBV19	NA	NA	TRBJ2-2	TGTGCCAGTAGTATAGTAAACCGCCCGTCAGGGGAGCTGTTTTTT	CASSIVNRPSGELFF
TRBV11-2	NA	NA	TRBJ2-6	TGTGCCAGCAGCTTAGAGGTTCGGCAGGGGGGGTCTGGGGCCAACGTCCTGACTTTC	CASSLEVRQGGSGANVLTF
TRBV19	NA	NA	TRBJ1-1	TGTGCCAGTAGTGTCCTCCCGGGTGCTGAAGCTTTCTTT	CASSVLPGAEAFF
TRBV19	TRBD1	few	TRBJ1-6	TGTGCCAGTAGTACCTACAGGGGTATAGATTCACCCCTCCACTTT	CASSTYRGIDSPLHF
TRBV6-1	NA	NA	TRBJ1-6	TGTGCCAGCACCCTAGGGTGGGGGGGTAATTCACCCCTCCACTTT	CASTLGWGGNSPLHF
TRBV28	NA	NA	TRBJ1-1	TGTGCCAGCAGTTTGCCCGTCACTGAAGCTTTCTTT	CASSLPVTEAFF
TRBV18	TRBD1	NA	TRBJ1-5	TGTGCCAGCTCACCACAGGGGGCTGGGAGCAATCAGCCCCAGCATTTT	CASSPQGAGSNQPQHF
TRBV28	NA	NA	TRBJ2-7	TGTGCCAGCAGGCCAGGGGGGCCGCGAACCTACGAGCAGTACTTC	CASRPGGPRTYEQYF
TRBV7-8	NA	NA	TRBJ1-2	TGTGCCAGCAGCTTGGGCGACAGTTACCTTCCCTATGGCTACACCTTC	CASSLGDSYLPYGYTF
TRBV28	TRBD1	NA	TRBJ1-1	TGTGCCAGCATTGGAGCCGACAGGGATACTGAAGCTTTCTTT	CASIGADRDTEAFF
TRBV7-9	TRBD2	NA	TRBJ2-7	TGTGCCAGCAGCTCCCGGCAAGCGGGGGGACGGGCCTACGAGCAGTACTTC	CASSSRQAGGRAYEQYF
TRBV6-5	NA	NA	TRBJ1-5	TGTGCCAGCAGTTATTACCTGGGCCAGCCCCAGCATTTT	CASSYYLGQPQHF
TRBV6-5	NA	NA	TRBJ1-2	TGTGCCAGCAGTTACGATTCCCCTGGCTATGGCTACACCTTC	CASSYDSPGYGYTF
TRBV7-9	NA	NA	TRBJ1-1	TGTGCCAGCAGCTTATTAGGCAGGGAAAGTGGTTCGGACACTGAAGCTTTCTTT	CASSLLGRESGSDTEAFF
TRBV4-1	NA	NA	TRBJ2-7	TGCGCCAGCAGCCACGCCGTGGGAGGTGCGATTGAGCAGTACTTC	CASSHAVGGAIEQYF
TRBV13	TRBD1	once	TRBJ2-5	TGTGCCAGCAGCTTAAGACAGGGTGAAGAGACCCAGTACTTC	CASSLRQGEETQYF
TRBV28	TRBD1	NA	TRBJ1-5	TGTGCCAGCACGGGACAGGGGGCGCCGAATCAGCCCCAGCATTTT	CASTGQGAPNQPQHF